Sequencing of this T cell receptor (beta chain) was carried out in a study of T cells after posttransplantation cyclophosphamide. Assay: immunoSEQ multiplex PCR; the TCRdb copy retains only in-frame clones and omits some. The sample includes 30,000 to 40,000 clones, none of them occurring once. This related bone marrow graft donor gave peripheral blood on the day of marrow donation. The germline V gene has CDR1 MDHEN and CDR2 SYDVKM. The CDR3 contains 13 residues. V was trimmed by 7 bases and J by 4 bases, leaving 13 bases between them. Study-wide results and caveats: Skin or GI-infiltrating T cells shared few TRB sequences with blood. Later blood repertoires were often dominated by clones from the donor CD8+ memory compartment. After PTCy, TRB diversity resembled that of CNI/methotrexate controls.

This clone was recorded at least ten times. Its target is not known. This chain joins TRBV28 and TRBJ1-1; D may be TRBD1 (6 bases). This sequence was found in a man aged 50 to 59 in good health, CMV-negative, and a related stem cell transplant donor. The source material was PBMCs. Written as DNA, the CDR3 is TGTGCCAGCACTGACAGGCGAAGCACTGAAGCTTTCTTT. It translates to CASTDRRSTEAFF.